This entry describes one T cell receptor (beta chain). Its antigen is still unknown. Multiplex touch-down PCR amplified TRB using TRB-A and TRB-B pools in one tube. TCRdb derives one entry per CDR3 protein from the multiplex PCR reads, leaving out DNA. The ten top clones account for 15% to 19%, within a sample of about 4,900 distinct CDR3 sequences. Each sample's input was 200 to 250 ng genomic DNA, 35,000 to 40,000 genome equivalents. This CDR3 contains 17 residues. Germline values: CDR1 SQVTM, CDR2 ANQGSEA. This record belongs to a study of T cell clusters in autoimmune cytopenias. About the study: A median of roughly 52,000 TRB reads per sample yielded a median roughly 2,000 distinct clonotypes. Study outcomes and limitations: A dominant lymphoma-associated repertoire apparently masked the cluster-lack signature in secondary cytopenia versus chronic lymphocytic leukemia.

The data were also submitted as part of a second study, on T cell repertoires in aging, cancer and after chemotherapy. That report notes: Repeat sampling of healthy donors over several months to years showed clear clonal overlap. Compared with age-matched healthy donors, untreated hematological or solid cancer patients showed higher blood TCR clonality.

The source is a human donor in good health. V and J are TRBV29-1 and TRBJ1-2. The sequenced material came from peripheral blood. The CDR3 reads CSVERFGGGSRNYGYTF.